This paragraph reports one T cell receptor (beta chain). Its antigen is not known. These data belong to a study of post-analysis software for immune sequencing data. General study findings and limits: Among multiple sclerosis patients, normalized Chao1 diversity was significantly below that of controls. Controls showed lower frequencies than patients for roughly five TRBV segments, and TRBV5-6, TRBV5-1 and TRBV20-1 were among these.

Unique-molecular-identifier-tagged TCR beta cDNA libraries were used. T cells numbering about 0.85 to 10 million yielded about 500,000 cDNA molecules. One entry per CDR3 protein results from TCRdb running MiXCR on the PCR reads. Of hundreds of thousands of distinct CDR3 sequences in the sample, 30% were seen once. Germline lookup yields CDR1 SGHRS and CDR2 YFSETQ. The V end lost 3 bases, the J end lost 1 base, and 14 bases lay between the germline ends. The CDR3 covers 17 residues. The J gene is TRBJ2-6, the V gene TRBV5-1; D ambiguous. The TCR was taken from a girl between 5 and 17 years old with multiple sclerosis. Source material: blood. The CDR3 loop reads CASSSPRRLSGANVLTF. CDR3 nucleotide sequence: TGCGCCAGCAGCTCGCCAAGACGCTTATCTGGGGCCAACGTCCTGACTTTC.